The rows below give T cell receptor beta chains drawn from one sample of a study of T cell responses to AZD1222 COVID-19 vaccine. This table comes from immunoSEQ multiplex PCR, and its TCRdb copy is limited to in-frame clones, with some not included. The table has around 75,000 clones, roughly 81% seen once. The material was peripheral blood, obtained on day 0 of AZD1222 vaccination. Source of these receptors: an adult in good health. Each CDR3 is given with its conserved first and last residue. D genes are given only for firm matches. The size entry is marked missing in some rows and otherwise reads once, few, many or a size class.

cdr3_aa	cdr3_nt	v_call	clone_size	d_call	j_call
CSVEVGDPPYEQYF	TGCAGCGTTGAAGTGGGGGATCCCCCCTACGAGCAGTACTTC	TRBV29-1	-	-	TRBJ2-7
CASSHERGGDTQYF	TGTGCCAGTAGTCACGAGCGGGGGGGAGATACGCAGTATTTT	TRBV19	-	TRBD2	TRBJ2-3
CASSLISGGQETQYF	TGTGCCAGCAGCTTAATTAGCGGGGGGCAGGAGACCCAGTACTTC	TRBV7-9	once	TRBD2	TRBJ2-5
CASSPGQGLANTEAFF	TGTGCCAGCTCACCAGGACAGGGGCTAGCGAACACTGAAGCTTTCTTT	TRBV18	-	TRBD1	TRBJ1-1
CASSSSPERAFF	TGTGCCAGCAGCTCAAGTCCCGAGAGAGCTTTCTTT	TRBV5-4	-	-	TRBJ1-1
CASRTGLMNTEAFF	TGTGCCAGCAGGACAGGGCTTATGAACACTGAAGCTTTCTTT	TRBV9	-	TRBD1	TRBJ1-1
CATSREELGGLFF	TGTGCCACCAGCAGAGAAGAGTTGGGTGGGCTGTTTTTT	TRBV15	-	-	TRBJ1-4
CASSQVVASGAQETQYF	TGCGCCAGCAGCCAAGTTGTCGCTAGCGGGGCGCAAGAGACCCAGTACTTC	TRBV4-1	-	TRBD2	TRBJ2-5
CASSLAGNYGYTF	TGTGCCAGCAGTTTAGCAGGGAACTATGGCTACACCTTC	TRBV12-3/TRBV12-4	-	-	TRBJ1-2
CASRGMAGESTGELFF	TGTGCCAGCAGAGGAATGGCGGGGGAGTCGACCGGGGAGCTGTTTTTT	TRBV7-8	-	TRBD2	TRBJ2-2
CASSPGRNNQPQHF	TGTGCCAGCAGCCCGGGCAGGAATAATCAGCCCCAGCATTTT	TRBV28	-	-	TRBJ1-5
CASSLGRATNEKLFF	TGTGCCAGCAGCTTAGGGAGGGCCACTAATGAAAAACTGTTTTTT	TRBV11-2	-	-	TRBJ1-4
CASSLGGFQGVGEKLFF	TGCGCCAGCAGCTTGGGGGGTTTCCAGGGAGTGGGTGAAAAACTGTTTTTT	TRBV5-1	-	-	TRBJ1-4
CAWSPPGIQDGYTF	TGTGCCTGGAGTCCTCCCGGGATTCAAGATGGCTACACCTTC	TRBV30	-	-	TRBJ1-2
CASSSISRGNTEAFF	TGTGCCAGCAGCTCAATCTCCAGGGGGAACACTGAAGCTTTCTTT	TRBV6-5	-	-	TRBJ1-1
CASSPGTSGGARTGELFF	TGTGCCAGCAGCCCCGGGACTAGCGGGGGGGCCCGGACCGGGGAGCTGTTTTTT	TRBV7-9	-	TRBD2	TRBJ2-2
CASSQEVRGPLEPQYF	TGTGCCAGCAGCCAAGAAGTTCGAGGCCCCTTGGAGCCGCAGTATTTT	TRBV4-2	-	-	TRBJ2-3
CASSLDSYEQYF	TGTGCCAGCAGTTTAGACAGTTACGAGCAGTACTTC	TRBV27	-	-	TRBJ2-7